This is a list of T cell receptor beta chains from one sample in a study of blood T cell repertoires in COVID-19. The method was immunoSEQ multiplex PCR; TCRdb's version includes in-frame clones alone and lacks a portion of them. Of 95,000 to 150,000 clones listed, roughly 69% were seen once; the top ten hold roughly 2%. The sequencing sample was made of peripheral blood. The receptors were sampled from an older woman with acute or convalescent COVID-19. The CDR3 runs from the conserved cysteine through the conserved F or W. The order of the fields is D gene, J gene, clone size, V gene, CDR3 protein, CDR3 DNA. D genes are given only for firm matches. Size is omitted from some rows. Given values are once, few, many or a class for expanded clones.

d_call: .; j_call: TRBJ2-7; clone_size: .; v_call: TRBV12-3/TRBV12-4; cdr3_aa: CASRSGNYEQYF; cdr3_nt: TGTGCCAGCAGGTCAGGGAACTACGAGCAGTACTTC
d_call: .; j_call: TRBJ1-1; clone_size: .; v_call: TRBV27; cdr3_aa: CASSVINQVNTEAFF; cdr3_nt: TGTGCCAGCAGTGTGATTAATCAGGTAAACACTGAAGCTTTCTTT
d_call: .; j_call: TRBJ2-3; clone_size: .; v_call: TRBV5-4; cdr3_aa: CASSLQGIGTDTQYF; cdr3_nt: TGTGCCAGCAGCTTGCAGGGGATCGGCACAGATACGCAGTATTTT
d_call: TRBD1; j_call: TRBJ2-3; clone_size: .; v_call: TRBV5-1; cdr3_aa: CASSTGELRDTQYF; cdr3_nt: TGCGCCAGCAGTACAGGGGAGCTGCGAGATACGCAGTATTTT
d_call: .; j_call: TRBJ2-3; clone_size: .; v_call: TRBV19; cdr3_aa: CASSMAGQVDTQYF; cdr3_nt: TGTGCCAGTAGTATGGCGGGCCAGGTGGATACGCAGTATTTT
d_call: .; j_call: TRBJ2-3; clone_size: few; v_call: TRBV27; cdr3_aa: CASSFRGSFRTDTQYF; cdr3_nt: TGTGCCAGCAGTTTCAGGGGTTCCTTTAGAACAGATACGCAGTATTTT
d_call: .; j_call: TRBJ1-2; clone_size: .; v_call: TRBV9; cdr3_aa: CASSVGGGRGEGYTF; cdr3_nt: TGTGCCAGCAGCGTAGGGGGAGGGAGAGGGGAAGGCTACACCTTC
d_call: TRBD1; j_call: TRBJ1-4; clone_size: few; v_call: TRBV28; cdr3_aa: CASSFGGQGNEKLFF; cdr3_nt: TGTGCCAGCAGTTTTGGTGGACAGGGGAATGAAAAACTGTTTTTT
d_call: TRBD2; j_call: TRBJ2-3; clone_size: .; v_call: TRBV27; cdr3_aa: CASSYSGGGADTQYF; cdr3_nt: TGTGCCAGCAGTTACTCGGGCGGGGGGGCAGATACGCAGTATTTT
d_call: TRBD1; j_call: TRBJ1-3; clone_size: few; v_call: TRBV5-1; cdr3_aa: CASSLKTGRGNTIYF; cdr3_nt: TGCGCCAGCAGCTTGAAGACAGGGAGAGGAAACACCATATATTTT
d_call: TRBD2; j_call: TRBJ2-1; clone_size: .; v_call: TRBV19; cdr3_aa: CASEAPGLASGEQFF; cdr3_nt: TGTGCCAGCGAAGCCCCGGGACTAGCGAGCGGTGAGCAGTTCTTC